The clone carrying this TCR beta chain came up many times. Its specificity is unknown. Germline V gives CDR1 SGHTA, CDR2 FQGNSA. The CDR3 runs 13 residues. Deletions cut 10 bases from V and 10 bases from J, with 20 bases between. The sample belongs to a study of cytomegalovirus exposure and HLA in healthy donors. General study findings and limits: Whilst most TCR sequences proved rare, a subset of public TCRs occurred across many donors. Among TCR beta chains, those listed as cytomegalovirus-associated numbered around 180.

This table comes from immunoSEQ multiplex PCR, and its TCRdb copy is limited to in-frame clones, with some not included. Here the sample spans some 140,000 clones, about 88% being singletons. The rearrangement links TRBV7-2 to TRBJ2-1, with a tentative D call TRBD1 (6 bases). Sequenced: PBMCs. This receptor was taken from a man aged 18 to 30 in good health and CMV-seropositive. Written as DNA, the CDR3 is TGTGCCATCAAGTATAACAGCCAGGGGGAGCAGTTCTTC. Its protein product is CAIKYNSQGEQFF.